Listed below are T cell receptor beta chains from one sample, sequenced in a study of radiotherapy plus CTLA-4 blockade in lung cancer. Sequencing was performed with immunoSEQ multiplex PCR; in TCRdb, only in-frame clones are kept and a portion is missing. The top ten hold about 17% of the sample, which has about 48,000 clones, 86% seen once. The input for sequencing was peripheral blood, taken from a patient treated with radiotherapy plus ipilimumab. The source is a human donor with non-small cell lung cancer that progressed on radiotherapy plus ipilimumab. Some clones in this sample may be carry-over from other donors' samples. CDR3s include the opening cysteine and the closing phenylalanine or tryptophan. The D gene is left open where the match is weak. Size values are once, few and many counts, or a class for expanded clones, and some rows have none.

-,TRBV9,15,TRBD1,TRBJ2-2,TGTGCCAGCAGCACTCGGACAGGGGTGAACGGGGAGCTGTTTTTT,CASSTRTGVNGELFF
-,TRBV5-1,14,TRBD2,TRBJ2-3,TGCGCCAGCAATAGCGGGGGGAGCACAGATACGCAGTATTTT,CASNSGGSTDTQYF
-,TRBV9,12,-,TRBJ1-1,TGTGCCAGCAGCGTTTTCGTCACTGAAGCTTTCTTT,CASSVFVTEAFF
-,TRBV6-1,17,TRBD2,TRBJ2-1,TGTGCCAGCAGTGAAGCCCCGCTAGCGGGAGCAATGGGAGAGCAGTTCTTC,CASSEAPLAGAMGEQFF
once,TRBV21-1,13,-,TRBJ2-7,TGTGCCAGCAGCAAGACAGAGTCCTACGAGCAGTACTTC,CASSKTESYEQYF
once,TRBV4-1,13,TRBD2,TRBJ2-1,TGCGCCAGCAGTAGCGGGGGGGCAGATGAGCAGTTCTTC,CASSSGGADEQFF
once,TRBV4-3,14,-,TRBJ2-7,TGCGCCAGCAGCCAAGAGGTTACAGGCTACGAGCAGTACTTC,CASSQEVTGYEQYF
-,TRBV25-1,15,-,TRBJ1-2,TGTGCCAGCAGTGATAACAGGCTCCTCAACTATGGCTACACCTTC,CASSDNRLLNYGYTF
few,TRBV5-6,16,TRBD2,TRBJ2-7,TGTGCCAGCAGTCCCACTATAGCGGGAGCTGGCCACGAGCAGTACTTC,CASSPTIAGAGHEQYF
-,TRBV7-8,15,TRBD2,TRBJ2-7,TGTGCCAGCAGCTACGGGACTAGCGTATACTACGAGCAGTACTTC,CASSYGTSVYYEQYF
-,TRBV11-2,17,TRBD1,TRBJ1-2,TGTGCCAGCAGCGGCCCGGGACAGGGTCCTCTCGGCTATGGCTACACCTTC,CASSGPGQGPLGYGYTF
once,TRBV18,17,-,TRBJ2-6,TGTGCCAGCTCACCCTACCCCAAGTACTCTGGGGCCAACGTCCTGACTTTC,CASSPYPKYSGANVLTF
-,TRBV15,15,TRBD1,TRBJ1-1,TGTGCCACCAGCAGAGTAGGGGGCTTTAACACTGAAGCTTTCTTT,CATSRVGGFNTEAFF
-,TRBV7-6,13,TRBD1,TRBJ1-2,TGTGCCAGCAGCTTTACAGGGGAGGATGGCTACACCTTC,CASSFTGEDGYTF
-,TRBV9,18,TRBD2,TRBJ2-1,TGTGCCAGCAGCGCAAGGGGGTCCACTAGCGGGAGGAGGAATGAGCAGTTCTTC,CASSARGSTSGRRNEQFF
-,TRBV7-9,12,-,TRBJ2-1,TGTGCCAGCAGCTTGAACGGGATTGAGCAGTTCTTC,CASSLNGIEQFF
few,TRBV11-1,18,TRBD2,TRBJ2-1,TGTGCCAGCAGATCCAGACTAGCGGGAGATCGTGGAGGATATGAGCAGTTCTTC,CASRSRLAGDRGGYEQFF
-,TRBV5-4,12,-,TRBJ2-1,TGTGCCAGCAGCTTATTTCTCAATGAGCAGTTCTTC,CASSLFLNEQFF
-,TRBV10-1,14,-,TRBJ1-1,TGCGCCAGCAGTGAGTCGGGGGGGGGAACTGAAGCTTTCTTT,CASSESGGGTEAFF
-,TRBV9,16,-,TRBJ2-7,TGTGCCAGCAGCAGGTATGACACCGGCGACTCCTACGAGCAGTACTTC,CASSRYDTGDSYEQYF
-,TRBV28,13,-,TRBJ2-7,TGTGCCAGCAGTTCGGGGGTTGTTTACGAGCAGTACTTC,CASSSGVVYEQYF
few,TRBV7-6,15,-,TRBJ1-4,TGTGCCAGCAGCTTTGGCAGGGCAACTAATGAAAAACTGTTTTTT,CASSFGRATNEKLFF
once,TRBV19,18,TRBD1,TRBJ2-6,TGTGCCAGTAGTGAACCCGGGACAGCTAACTCTGGGGCCAACGTCCTGACTTTC,CASSEPGTANSGANVLTF
-,TRBV7-9,14,-,TRBJ1-5,TGTGCCAGCAGCTCTCGACAGGACAATCAGCCCCAGCATTTT,CASSSRQDNQPQHF
-,TRBV19,17,TRBD1,TRBJ1-4,TGTGCCAGTAGTACGTCCCGGGACAGGGGGACTAATGAAAAACTGTTTTTT,CASSTSRDRGTNEKLFF
once,TRBV15,13,TRBD1,TRBJ1-5,TGTGCCACCAGCAGAGGGGACAGTCAGCCCCAGCATTTT,CATSRGDSQPQHF
once,TRBV11-2,15,-,TRBJ2-5,TGTGCCAGCAGCTTAGGGCTTAAACGGGGGGAGACCCAGTACTTC,CASSLGLKRGETQYF
-,TRBV5-4,15,-,TRBJ2-1,TGTGCCAGCAGCTGGAGGACAGAATCCTACAATGAGCAGTTCTTC,CASSWRTESYNEQFF
-,TRBV14,12,-,TRBJ2-5,TGTGCCAGCAGCGGAACAGAAGAGACCCAGTACTTC,CASSGTEETQYF
-,TRBV14,16,-,TRBJ1-5,TGTGCCAGCAGCCAAGATTCGTGGCAGCTCACAGGGCCCCAGCATTTT,CASSQDSWQLTGPQHF
few,TRBV6-1,14,-,TRBJ1-6,TGTGCCAGCAGTCCCCGGGGGGGGAGGTCACCCCTCCACTTT,CASSPRGGRSPLHF
-,TRBV11-2,17,TRBD2,TRBJ2-3,TGTGCCAGCAGCTTCCCTAGCGGGGGCCTTAGCACAGATACGCAGTATTTT,CASSFPSGGLSTDTQYF
-,TRBV2,13,-,TRBJ1-3,TGTGCCAGCACGGGATATCGTGGAAACACCATATATTTT,CASTGYRGNTIYF
-,TRBV5-1,14,TRBD1,TRBJ1-3,TGCGCCAGCAGCTTGGGACAGGGGGGAAACACCATATATTTT,CASSLGQGGNTIYF
once,TRBV29-1,14,TRBD2,TRBJ2-3,TGCAGCGTCCGCACTAGCGGGAGGGCAGATACGCAGTATTTT,CSVRTSGRADTQYF
-,TRBV5-1,16,-,TRBJ1-5,TGCGCCAGCAGCCCACCGGGACACGGGGTTATGAAGCCCCAGCATTTT,CASSPPGHGVMKPQHF
-,TRBV9,14,-,TRBJ1-4,TGTGCCAGCAGCGTACAGGGAGGGGATGAAAAACTGTTTTTT,CASSVQGGDEKLFF
-,TRBV18,13,-,TRBJ2-7,TGTGCCAGCTCACCACAGGGGCCTGGCGAGCAGTACTTC,CASSPQGPGEQYF
once,TRBV4-1,15,-,TRBJ1-1,TGCGCCAGCAGCCAATACCGAGGGGGGAACACTGAAGCTTTCTTT,CASSQYRGGNTEAFF
-,TRBV27,14,-,TRBJ1-2,TGTGCCAGCAGTTTAGAGGAGTTTAACTATGGCTACACCTTC,CASSLEEFNYGYTF
-,TRBV4-1,16,TRBD1,TRBJ1-2,TGCGCCAGCAGCCAAGACCCGACAGGGGAGGCGTATGGCTACACCTTC,CASSQDPTGEAYGYTF
-,TRBV28,15,-,TRBJ1-4,TGTGCCAGCAGTTTGTTTGAGGTCACTAATGAAAAACTGTTTTTT,CASSLFEVTNEKLFF
-,TRBV10-3,15,TRBD1,TRBJ2-7,TGTGCCATCAGTAAGCTAGGACAGGGGGAGGACGAGCAGTACTTC,CAISKLGQGEDEQYF
-,TRBV11-2,14,-,TRBJ1-3,TGTGCCAGCAGTTCCTCGGTTGCGGGAAACACCATATATTTT,CASSSSVAGNTIYF